This is a list of T cell receptor beta chains from one sample in a study of blood T cell repertoires in COVID-19. Profiling relied on immunoSEQ multiplex PCR, and the TCRdb table lists in-frame clones only, not all of them. The data show a few hundred thousand clones, 86% seen once. The specimen was peripheral blood. These receptors were obtained from a man aged 25 to 40 with active or convalescent COVID-19. Both conserved end residues are part of each CDR3. The D gene is left open where the match is weak. Some rows mark clone size as missing; the rest say once, few, many or name a class of expanded clone.

CDR3 length: 16; clone size: NA; V gene: TRBV7-6; D gene: NA; J gene: TRBJ2-7; CDR3 protein: CASSLDLPGQGYEQYF; CDR3 DNA: TGTGCCAGCAGCTTAGATCTCCCAGGGCAGGGCTACGAGCAGTACTTC
CDR3 length: 14; clone size: NA; V gene: TRBV4-2; D gene: NA; J gene: TRBJ1-2; CDR3 protein: CASSQDGVNYGYTF; CDR3 DNA: TGTGCCAGCAGCCAAGATGGAGTTAACTATGGCTACACCTTC
CDR3 length: 15; clone size: NA; V gene: TRBV13; D gene: TRBD1; J gene: TRBJ1-2; CDR3 protein: CASSLDRGSTGGYTF; CDR3 DNA: TGTGCCAGCAGCCTTGACAGGGGGTCTACTGGCGGCTACACCTTC
CDR3 length: 14; clone size: NA; V gene: TRBV6-5; D gene: NA; J gene: TRBJ1-6; CDR3 protein: CASSYGGDNSPLHF; CDR3 DNA: TGTGCCAGCAGTTATGGAGGGGATAATTCACCCCTCCACTTT
CDR3 length: 15; clone size: NA; V gene: TRBV5-5; D gene: TRBD1; J gene: TRBJ2-7; CDR3 protein: CASSRGDRLNYEQYF; CDR3 DNA: TGTGCCAGCAGCCGCGGGGACAGGCTAAACTACGAGCAGTACTTC
CDR3 length: 15; clone size: NA; V gene: TRBV11-2; D gene: NA; J gene: TRBJ2-1; CDR3 protein: CASSFSTLVTNEQFF; CDR3 DNA: TGTGCCAGCAGCTTTAGTACCCTCGTCACGAATGAGCAGTTCTTC
CDR3 length: 13; clone size: NA; V gene: TRBV19; D gene: NA; J gene: TRBJ2-7; CDR3 protein: CASSLQDSYEQYF; CDR3 DNA: TGTGCCAGTAGCCTACAGGACTCCTACGAGCAGTACTTC
CDR3 length: 14; clone size: NA; V gene: TRBV7-2; D gene: NA; J gene: TRBJ1-2; CDR3 protein: CASSFERQVYGYTF; CDR3 DNA: TGTGCCAGCAGCTTTGAGAGACAGGTTTATGGCTACACCTTC
CDR3 length: 16; clone size: NA; V gene: TRBV7-8; D gene: NA; J gene: TRBJ2-1; CDR3 protein: CASSLGVGGSYNEQFF; CDR3 DNA: TGTGCCAGCAGCTTAGGAGTAGGGGGCTCCTACAATGAGCAGTTCTTC
CDR3 length: 12; clone size: NA; V gene: TRBV12-3/TRBV12-4; D gene: NA; J gene: TRBJ2-2; CDR3 protein: CASGPLTGELFF; CDR3 DNA: TGTGCCAGCGGCCCTTTGACCGGGGAGCTGTTTTTT
CDR3 length: 12; clone size: NA; V gene: TRBV3-1/TRBV3-2; D gene: NA; J gene: TRBJ1-2; CDR3 protein: CASSQPLGDYTF; CDR3 DNA: TGTGCCAGCAGCCAGCCTTTAGGGGACTACACCTTC
CDR3 length: 16; clone size: NA; V gene: TRBV3-1/TRBV3-2; D gene: NA; J gene: TRBJ2-1; CDR3 protein: CASSQVSKPSYNEQFF; CDR3 DNA: TGTGCCAGCAGCCAAGTAAGCAAACCATCCTACAATGAGCAGTTCTTC
CDR3 length: 11; clone size: NA; V gene: TRBV6-2/TRBV6-3; D gene: NA; J gene: TRBJ2-7; CDR3 protein: CASSYTGSQYF; CDR3 DNA: TGTGCCAGCAGTTACACAGGGTCTCAGTACTTC
CDR3 length: 15; clone size: NA; V gene: TRBV18; D gene: TRBD2; J gene: TRBJ2-1; CDR3 protein: CASSPRRGSYNEQFF; CDR3 DNA: TGTGCCAGCTCACCACGGCGGGGGAGCTACAATGAGCAGTTCTTC
CDR3 length: 15; clone size: NA; V gene: TRBV7-2; D gene: TRBD1; J gene: TRBJ1-3; CDR3 protein: CASSRDRAGGNTIYF; CDR3 DNA: TGTGCCAGCAGCCGTGACAGGGCCGGAGGGAACACCATATATTTT
CDR3 length: 15; clone size: few; V gene: TRBV4-3; D gene: TRBD1; J gene: TRBJ1-1; CDR3 protein: CASSQGTGGITEAFF; CDR3 DNA: TGCGCCAGCAGCCAGGGGACAGGGGGGATCACTGAAGCTTTCTTT
CDR3 length: 11; clone size: NA; V gene: TRBV29-1; D gene: NA; J gene: TRBJ2-1; CDR3 protein: CSVDLYNEQFF; CDR3 DNA: TGCAGCGTTGACCTCTACAATGAGCAGTTCTTC
CDR3 length: 15; clone size: few; V gene: TRBV7-9; D gene: TRBD1; J gene: TRBJ2-7; CDR3 protein: CASSLGGTGFHEQYF; CDR3 DNA: TGTGCCAGCAGCTTAGGCGGGACAGGGTTTCACGAGCAGTACTTC
CDR3 length: 16; clone size: NA; V gene: TRBV24-1; D gene: NA; J gene: TRBJ2-1; CDR3 protein: CATSDNTGGTYNEQFF; CDR3 DNA: TGTGCCACCAGTGACAATACGGGGGGCACCTACAATGAGCAGTTCTTC
CDR3 length: 16; clone size: NA; V gene: TRBV4-3; D gene: NA; J gene: TRBJ1-1; CDR3 protein: CASSQVPTVLNTEAFF; CDR3 DNA: TGCGCCAGCAGCCAAGTTCCGACAGTGCTGAACACTGAAGCTTTCTTT
CDR3 length: 12; clone size: NA; V gene: TRBV18; D gene: NA; J gene: TRBJ2-3; CDR3 protein: CASSQGTDTQYF; CDR3 DNA: TGTGCCAGCTCACAGGGGACAGATACGCAGTATTTT
CDR3 length: 15; clone size: NA; V gene: TRBV7-8; D gene: TRBD1; J gene: TRBJ2-2; CDR3 protein: CASSFGTGGRGELFF; CDR3 DNA: TGTGCCAGCAGCTTTGGGACAGGGGGACGCGGGGAGCTGTTTTTT
CDR3 length: 17; clone size: NA; V gene: TRBV5-1; D gene: NA; J gene: TRBJ2-2; CDR3 protein: CASSLKGHSENTGELFF; CDR3 DNA: TGCGCCAGCAGCCTAAAGGGACACTCTGAGAACACCGGGGAGCTGTTTTTT
CDR3 length: 15; clone size: once; V gene: TRBV7-7; D gene: NA; J gene: TRBJ2-2; CDR3 protein: CASSRNLFGTGELFF; CDR3 DNA: TGTGCCAGCAGCCGAAACCTATTTGGCACCGGGGAGCTGTTTTTT
CDR3 length: 11; clone size: once; V gene: TRBV30; D gene: NA; J gene: TRBJ2-5; CDR3 protein: CAWSASETQYF; CDR3 DNA: TGTGCCTGGAGTGCATCAGAGACCCAGTACTTC